This TCR beta chain appears in the sequencing data of a study of shared clonotypes between healthy human individuals. This table comes from immunoSEQ multiplex PCR, and its TCRdb copy is limited to in-frame clones, with some not included. The sample holds 550,000 to 700,000 clones, about 80% seen once. This clone was recorded a few times. Antigen specificity is unknown. General study points: Generation probabilities of non-shared clonotypes were lower (relative to those shared by all four donors). Naive subsets typically showed greater estimated richness than memory subsets. Specimens sampled were limited to blood, with tissue repertoires likely differing.

The germline V gene has CDR1 SNHLY and CDR2 FYNNEI. The CDR3 has 14 residues. V lost 3 bases, J lost 4 bases, and 4 bases stayed unmatched. The sample taken for sequencing was memory CD4+ T cells sorted from blood. The sample's subset: CD45RA-negative fraction. This chain joins TRBV2 and TRBJ2-7; 9 bases match TRBD1. The receptor comes from a woman aged 30 to 39 in good health. The CDR3 DNA is TGTGCCAGCAGTGACGGGACAGGGAATTACGAGCAGTACTTC. It specifies CASSDGTGNYEQYF.